Listed below are T cell receptor beta chains from one sample, sequenced in a study of blood T cells in healthy people across ages. Each CDR3 protein is one row after TCRdb ran MiXCR on the 5' RACE reads. The data contain almost 1 million distinct CDR3 sequences, about 51% of them seen just once; the ten biggest clones take up 20% to 25%. The sequencing sample was made of blood. The receptors shown here come from a woman aged 60-75 years in good health. Both conserved end residues are part of each CDR3. Fields, in order: J gene, V gene, D gene, clone size, CDR3 protein, CDR3 DNA. D genes are given only for firm matches. Size values are once, few and many counts, or a class for expanded clones, and some rows have none.

>TRBJ2-7|TRBV24-1|TRBD2|-
CATSDPSGSSYEQYF
TGTGCCACCAGTGATCCTAGCGGGAGCTCCTACGAGCAGTACTTC
>TRBJ2-7|TRBV7-8|TRBD2|-
CASSLREQKHSGSSYNEQYF
TGTGCCAGCAGCTTAAGGGAACAGAAACATAGCGGGAGCTCCTACAATGAGCAGTACTTC
>TRBJ2-7|TRBV7-2|-|-
CASRIDGSYEQYF
TGTGCCAGCAGGATAGACGGATCCTACGAGCAGTACTTC
>TRBJ1-5|TRBV20-1|-|-
CSAWYSNSNQPQHF
TGCAGTGCCTGGTATAGTAATAGCAATCAGCCCCAGCATTTT
>TRBJ2-7|TRBV27|TRBD2|-
CASRRLAEGDEQYF
TGTGCCAGCAGGAGACTAGCGGAGGGCGACGAGCAGTACTTC
>TRBJ2-1|TRBV20-1|TRBD1|-
CSARQGPSYNEQFF
TGCAGTGCACGACAGGGTCCCTCCTACAATGAGCAGTTCTTC
>TRBJ2-5|TRBV20-1|-|-
CSAQVAGRVQETQYF
TGCAGTGCTCAGGTGGCCGGCAGAGTCCAAGAGACCCAGTACTTC
>TRBJ2-3|TRBV24-1|-|-
CATSEIYDSTDTQYF
TGTGCCACCAGTGAAATCTATGATTCCACAGATACGCAGTATTTT
>TRBJ2-6|TRBV6-5|-|-
CASSRGFSGANVLTF
TGTGCCAGCAGTAGGGGGTTCTCTGGGGCCAACGTCCTGACTTTC
>TRBJ1-2|TRBV20-1|-|once
CKPGRGNIGGYTF
TGCAAGCCGGGGCGGGGTAACATCGGTGGCTACACCTTC
>TRBJ2-3|TRBV20-1|-|-
CSVYGPREESTQYF
TGCAGTGTCTACGGACCCAGGGAGGAAAGTACGCAGTATTTT
>TRBJ1-6|TRBV5-1|-|-
CASSSPGGRSPLHF
TGCGCCAGCAGCTCCCCCGGGGGCCGATCACCCCTCCACTTT
>TRBJ1-5|TRBV12-3/TRBV12-4|-|once
CTSSARGGRNQPQHF
TGTACCAGCAGTGCCAGAGGGGGACGCAATCAGCCCCAGCATTTT
>TRBJ2-5|TRBV7-8|-|-
CASSFSGRDETQYF
TGTGCCAGCAGCTTTAGCGGCAGGGATGAGACCCAGTACTTC
>TRBJ1-2|TRBV20-1|-|-
CSANPRVRDYTF
TGCAGTGCAAACCCCAGGGTCAGAGACTACACCTTC
>TRBJ2-7|TRBV21-1|-|-
CASGREGNSHNEQYF
TGTGCCAGCGGCCGGGAGGGGAACTCCCACAATGAGCAGTACTTC
>TRBJ2-3|TRBV6-4|TRBD1|-
CASSPRTGGWTDTQYF
TGTGCCAGCAGTCCCAGGACAGGGGGCTGGACAGATACGCAGTATTTT
>TRBJ2-7|TRBV5-1|-|few
CASSLGQQSSYEQYF
TGCGCCAGCAGCTTAGGGCAGCAAAGCTCCTACGAGCAGTACTTC
>TRBJ1-5|TRBV15|-|few
CATSPGLSNQPQHF
TGTGCCACCAGCCCAGGTCTTAGCAATCAGCCCCAGCATTTT
>TRBJ1-5|TRBV12-3/TRBV12-4|-|-
CASSRWGGNQPQHF
TGTGCCAGCAGCCGATGGGGCGGCAATCAGCCCCAGCATTTT
>TRBJ2-5|TRBV29-1|-|-
CSVDLQGWDGETQYF
TGCAGCGTCGATCTACAGGGCTGGGACGGGGAGACCCAGTACTTC